This record looks at one T cell receptor (beta chain) sequence and its context. Authors' data handling: Amplifying reference gene primers gave estimates of nucleated cell counts. Clones were read by immunoSEQ multiplex PCR, and TCRdb kept only the in-frame ones, dropping some. The DNA gave D and trimming, while V, J and clone size come from that table. This repertoire shows about 230,000 clones, 65% to 90% found once; its top ten account for just under 7.5%. This specimen comes from a study of blood T cell repertoires in COVID-19. The sequencing input was peripheral blood. This TCR was recovered from a woman aged 50 to 60 with acute or convalescent COVID-19.

CDR3 DNA sequence: TGTGCCAGCTCACAAGAGACAGGGAACACTGAAGCTTTCTTT. It codes for CASSQETGNTEAFF. J is TRBJ1-1 and V is TRBV18; possibly TRBD1 for D (6 bases). In germline, CDR1 is KGHSH, CDR2 LQKENI. CDR3 length equals 14 residues. V gave up 4 bases and J gave up 1 base, with 10 bases separating them.